This T cell receptor beta chain was captured in a study of multiple sclerosis patients with progressive multifocal leukoencephalopathy. The protocol was immunoSEQ multiplex PCR, while the TCRdb copy is restricted to in-frame clones and leaves out a portion. This sample carries roughly 29,000 clones, around 89% of them seen once, and the ten largest clones take approximately 1.3%. Sample time point: approximately 12 months of natalizumab therapy. The CDR3 runs 11 residues. Germline CDR1 is GTSNPN and CDR2 is SVGIG (reference sequence). The TCR was taken from a human donor with multiple sclerosis. This chain uses TRBV30 with TRBJ2-7; weak D call: TRBD1 (6 bases). The sample consisted of PBMCs, taken from a patient treated with natalizumab. CDR3 amino acids: CASRVGGEQYF. The CDR3 DNA is TGTGCATCCCGGGTAGGGGGCGAGCAGTACTTC.